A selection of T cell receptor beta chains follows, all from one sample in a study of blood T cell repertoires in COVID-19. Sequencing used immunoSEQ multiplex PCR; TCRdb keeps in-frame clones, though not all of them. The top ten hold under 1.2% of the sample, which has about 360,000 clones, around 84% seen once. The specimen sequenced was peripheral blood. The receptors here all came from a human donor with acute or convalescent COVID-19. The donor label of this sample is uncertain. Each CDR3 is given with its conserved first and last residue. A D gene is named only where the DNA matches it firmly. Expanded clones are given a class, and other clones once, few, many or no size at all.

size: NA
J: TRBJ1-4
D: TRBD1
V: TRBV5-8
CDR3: CASSSGTGSPLEKLFF
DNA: TGTGCCAGCAGTTCCGGGACAGGGTCCCCCTTGGAAAAACTGTTTTTT

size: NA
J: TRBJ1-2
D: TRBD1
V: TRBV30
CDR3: CAWRPQGAGLFGYTF
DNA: TGTGCCTGGAGACCACAGGGGGCTGGCTTGTTTGGCTACACCTTC

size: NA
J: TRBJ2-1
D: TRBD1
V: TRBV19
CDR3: CASSRGQAYNEQFF
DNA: TGTGCCAGTAGTAGGGGACAGGCGTACAATGAGCAGTTCTTC

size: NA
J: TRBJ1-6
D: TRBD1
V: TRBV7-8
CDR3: CASSQGVGTGYNSPLHF
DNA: TGTGCCAGCAGCCAAGGTGTCGGGACAGGCTATAATTCACCCCTCCACTTT

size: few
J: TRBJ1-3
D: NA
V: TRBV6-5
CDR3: CASRPGGMVGNTIYF
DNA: TGTGCCAGCAGACCGGGGGGGATGGTTGGAAACACCATATATTTT

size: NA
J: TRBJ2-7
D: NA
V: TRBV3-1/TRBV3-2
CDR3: CASSQGTINHEQYF
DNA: TGTGCCAGCAGCCAAGGGACTATAAACCACGAGCAGTACTTC

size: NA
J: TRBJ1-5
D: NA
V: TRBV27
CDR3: CASSPGGVGNQPQHF
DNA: TGTGCCAGCAGCCCTGGGGGGGTCGGCAATCAGCCCCAGCATTTT

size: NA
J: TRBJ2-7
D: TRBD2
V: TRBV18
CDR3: CASSRLGGTRSDEQYF
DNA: TGTGCCAGCTCGCGGCTCGGGGGGACTAGGAGCGACGAGCAGTACTTC

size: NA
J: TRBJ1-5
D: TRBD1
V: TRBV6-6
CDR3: CASSYGEGQGRQPQHF
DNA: TGTGCCAGCAGTTACGGGGAGGGACAGGGAAGGCAGCCCCAGCATTTT

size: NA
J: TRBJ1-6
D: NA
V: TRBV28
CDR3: CASSPQPGLPSPLHF
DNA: TGTGCCAGCAGTCCGCAGCCGGGACTCCCGTCACCCCTCCACTTT

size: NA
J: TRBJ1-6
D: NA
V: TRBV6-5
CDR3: CASTGLLRNSPLHF
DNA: TGTGCCAGCACGGGTCTGCTGCGGAATTCACCCCTCCACTTT

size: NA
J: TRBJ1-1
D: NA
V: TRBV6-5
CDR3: CAGATAINTEAFF
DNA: TGTGCCGGAGCGACAGCTATTAACACTGAAGCTTTCTTT

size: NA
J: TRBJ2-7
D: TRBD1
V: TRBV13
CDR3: CASSHRQGASEQYF
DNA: TGTGCCAGCAGCCACCGACAGGGGGCGTCTGAGCAGTACTTC

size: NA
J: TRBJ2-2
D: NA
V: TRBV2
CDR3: CASSEARGPDTGELFF
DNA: TGTGCCAGCAGTGAAGCGCGGGGGCCCGACACCGGGGAGCTGTTTTTT

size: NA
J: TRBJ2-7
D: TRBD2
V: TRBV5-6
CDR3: CASSFGPSGFYEQYF
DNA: TGTGCCAGCAGCTTTGGCCCTAGCGGCTTTTACGAGCAGTACTTC

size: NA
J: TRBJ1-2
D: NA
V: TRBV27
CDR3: CASTPLPQAGRPGYTF
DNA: TGTGCCAGCACCCCTTTGCCCCAGGCAGGGCGTCCTGGCTACACCTTC

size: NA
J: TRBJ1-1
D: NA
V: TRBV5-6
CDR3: CASRIRRRAEAFF
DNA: TGTGCCAGCAGAATCCGGAGGCGGGCTGAAGCTTTCTTT

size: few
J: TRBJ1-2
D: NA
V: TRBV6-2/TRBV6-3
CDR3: CASSYRGSGGYTF
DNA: TGTGCCAGCAGTTACCGGGGGAGTGGTGGCTACACCTTC

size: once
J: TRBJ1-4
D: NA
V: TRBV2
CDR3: CASSEILTTNEKLFF
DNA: TGTGCCAGCAGTGAAATCCTTACAACTAATGAAAAACTGTTTTTT

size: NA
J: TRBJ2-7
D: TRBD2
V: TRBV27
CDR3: CASSGGGARNEQYF
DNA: TGTGCCAGCAGCGGCGGGGGGGCTCGGAACGAGCAGTACTTC

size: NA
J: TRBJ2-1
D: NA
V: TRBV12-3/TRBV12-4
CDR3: CASSPRVNEQFF
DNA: TGTGCCAGCAGCCCCCGGGTTAATGAGCAGTTCTTC

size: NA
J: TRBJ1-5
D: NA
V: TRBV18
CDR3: CASSPERSNQPQHF
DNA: TGTGCCAGCTCACCAGAGAGGTCGAATCAGCCCCAGCATTTT

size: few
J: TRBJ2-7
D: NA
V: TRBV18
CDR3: CASSSNRDKQYF
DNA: TGTGCCAGCTCAAGTAACAGAGATAAGCAGTACTTC

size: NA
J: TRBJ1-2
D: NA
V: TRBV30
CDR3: CAWSVFGSGYTF
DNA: TGTGCCTGGAGTGTATTTGGCAGTGGCTACACCTTC

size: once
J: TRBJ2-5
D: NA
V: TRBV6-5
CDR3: CASSYSSASREGTQYF
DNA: TGTGCCAGCAGTTACTCGTCGGCTAGTCGTGAGGGGACCCAGTACTTC

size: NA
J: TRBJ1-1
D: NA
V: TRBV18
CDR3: CASSPRVNTEAFF
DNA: TGTGCCAGCTCACCGAGAGTCAACACTGAAGCTTTCTTT

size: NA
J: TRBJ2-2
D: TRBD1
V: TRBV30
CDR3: CAWSVLGRGRTGELFF
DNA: TGTGCCTGGAGTGTACTTGGCAGGGGGCGTACCGGGGAGCTGTTTTTT

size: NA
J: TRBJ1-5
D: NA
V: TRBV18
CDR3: CASSELGTDNQPQHF
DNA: TGTGCCAGCTCAGAACTCGGGACTGACAATCAGCCCCAGCATTTT

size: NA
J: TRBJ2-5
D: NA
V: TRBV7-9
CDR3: CASSLGVVGGAQETQYF
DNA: TGTGCCAGCAGCTTAGGGGTTGTAGGAGGGGCCCAAGAGACCCAGTACTTC

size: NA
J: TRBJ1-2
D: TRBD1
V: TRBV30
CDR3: CAYQNRGTRGYTF
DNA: TGTGCCTACCAAAACAGGGGTACACGCGGCTACACCTTC

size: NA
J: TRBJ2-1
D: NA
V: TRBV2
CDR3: CASSSESYNEQFF
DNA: TGTGCCAGCAGTTCCGAGAGCTACAATGAGCAGTTCTTC

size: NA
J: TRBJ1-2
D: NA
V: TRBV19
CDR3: CASRDMTNYGYTF
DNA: TGTGCCAGTAGAGACATGACTAACTATGGCTACACCTTC

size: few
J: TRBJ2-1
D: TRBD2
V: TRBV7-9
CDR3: CASSLASGRANEQFF
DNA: TGTGCCAGCAGCTTAGCTAGCGGGAGGGCCAATGAGCAGTTCTTC

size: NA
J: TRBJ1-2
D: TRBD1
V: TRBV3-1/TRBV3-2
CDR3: CASSQRTGVGGYTF
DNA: TGTGCCAGCAGCCAAAGGACAGGGGTAGGAGGCTACACCTTC

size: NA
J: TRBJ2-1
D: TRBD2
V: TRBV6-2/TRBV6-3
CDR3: CASSLGTINEQFF
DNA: TGTGCCAGCAGCCTCGGGACTATCAATGAGCAGTTCTTC

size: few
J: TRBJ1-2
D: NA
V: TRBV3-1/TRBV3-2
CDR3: CASSTGQNYGYTF
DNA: TGTGCCAGCAGCACCGGACAGAACTATGGCTACACCTTC

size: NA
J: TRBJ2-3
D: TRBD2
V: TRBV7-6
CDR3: CASSLEVGRAGDTQYF
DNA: TGTGCCAGCAGCTTAGAGGTCGGGAGGGCGGGAGATACGCAGTATTTT

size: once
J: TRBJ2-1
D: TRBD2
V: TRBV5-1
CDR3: CASSLRTSPHEQFF
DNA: TGCGCCAGCAGCTTGAGGACTAGCCCCCATGAGCAGTTCTTC

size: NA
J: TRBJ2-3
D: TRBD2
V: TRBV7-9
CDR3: CASSTGLAGPTDTQYF
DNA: TGTGCCAGCAGTACGGGACTAGCGGGACCCACAGATACGCAGTATTTT

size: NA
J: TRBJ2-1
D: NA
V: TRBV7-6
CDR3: CASSQFGPGLNNEQFF
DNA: TGTGCCAGCAGCCAATTCGGGCCGGGACTTAACAATGAGCAGTTCTTC

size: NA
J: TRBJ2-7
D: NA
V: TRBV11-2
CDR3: CASSSRGTSDEQYF
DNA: TGTGCCAGCAGCTCGCGCGGGACGTCGGACGAGCAGTACTTC

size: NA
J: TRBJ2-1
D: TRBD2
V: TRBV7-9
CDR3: CASSPLAGKGNEQFF
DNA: TGTGCCAGCAGCCCCTTAGCGGGAAAGGGCAATGAGCAGTTCTTC

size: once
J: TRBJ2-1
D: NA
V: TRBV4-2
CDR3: CASSHGGYNEQFF
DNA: TGTGCCAGCAGCCACGGGGGATACAATGAGCAGTTCTTC

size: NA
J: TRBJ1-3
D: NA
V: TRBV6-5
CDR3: CASGGAWGPGNTIYF
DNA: TGTGCCAGCGGGGGCGCATGGGGTCCTGGAAACACCATATATTTT

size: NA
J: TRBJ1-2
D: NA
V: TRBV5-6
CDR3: CASSFPQTSGDYGYTF
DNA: TGTGCCAGCAGCTTCCCCCAAACCTCAGGGGACTATGGCTACACCTTC

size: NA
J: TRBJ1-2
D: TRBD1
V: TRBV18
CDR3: CASSPPRDRGPGYTF
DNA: TGTGCCAGCTCACCACCCCGGGACAGGGGGCCGGGCTACACCTTC

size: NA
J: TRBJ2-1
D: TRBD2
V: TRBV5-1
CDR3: CASSLGSGGNNEQFF
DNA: TGCGCCAGCAGCTTGGGTAGCGGGGGCAATAATGAGCAGTTCTTC

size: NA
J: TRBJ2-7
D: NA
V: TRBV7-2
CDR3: CASSLAGEQYF
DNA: TGTGCCAGCAGCCTGGCGGGCGAGCAGTACTTC

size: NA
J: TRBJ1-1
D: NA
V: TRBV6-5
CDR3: CATGGVMNTEAFF
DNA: TGTGCCACCGGAGGTGTCATGAACACTGAAGCTTTCTTT

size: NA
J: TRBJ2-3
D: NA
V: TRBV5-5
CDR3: CASSLAYPDTQYF
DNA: TGTGCCAGCAGCTTGGCGTATCCAGATACGCAGTATTTT

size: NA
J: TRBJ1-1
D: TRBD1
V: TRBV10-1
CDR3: CASSAWRTGGMNTEAFF
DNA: TGCGCCAGCAGTGCCTGGAGGACAGGGGGAATGAACACTGAAGCTTTCTTT

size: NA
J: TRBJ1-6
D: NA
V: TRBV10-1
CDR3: CASPNHLGCSPLHF
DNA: TGCGCCAGCCCAAATCACCTTGGCTGTTCACCCCTCCACTTT

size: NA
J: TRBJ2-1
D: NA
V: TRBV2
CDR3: CASSAIGNEQFF
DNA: TGTGCCAGCAGCGCGATCGGGAATGAGCAGTTCTTC

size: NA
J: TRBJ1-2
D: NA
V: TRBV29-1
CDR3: CSVATGPYGYTF
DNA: TGCAGCGTTGCGACTGGCCCCTATGGCTACACCTTC

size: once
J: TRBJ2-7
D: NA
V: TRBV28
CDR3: CASTGYYEQYF
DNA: TGTGCCAGTACAGGGTACTACGAGCAGTACTTC